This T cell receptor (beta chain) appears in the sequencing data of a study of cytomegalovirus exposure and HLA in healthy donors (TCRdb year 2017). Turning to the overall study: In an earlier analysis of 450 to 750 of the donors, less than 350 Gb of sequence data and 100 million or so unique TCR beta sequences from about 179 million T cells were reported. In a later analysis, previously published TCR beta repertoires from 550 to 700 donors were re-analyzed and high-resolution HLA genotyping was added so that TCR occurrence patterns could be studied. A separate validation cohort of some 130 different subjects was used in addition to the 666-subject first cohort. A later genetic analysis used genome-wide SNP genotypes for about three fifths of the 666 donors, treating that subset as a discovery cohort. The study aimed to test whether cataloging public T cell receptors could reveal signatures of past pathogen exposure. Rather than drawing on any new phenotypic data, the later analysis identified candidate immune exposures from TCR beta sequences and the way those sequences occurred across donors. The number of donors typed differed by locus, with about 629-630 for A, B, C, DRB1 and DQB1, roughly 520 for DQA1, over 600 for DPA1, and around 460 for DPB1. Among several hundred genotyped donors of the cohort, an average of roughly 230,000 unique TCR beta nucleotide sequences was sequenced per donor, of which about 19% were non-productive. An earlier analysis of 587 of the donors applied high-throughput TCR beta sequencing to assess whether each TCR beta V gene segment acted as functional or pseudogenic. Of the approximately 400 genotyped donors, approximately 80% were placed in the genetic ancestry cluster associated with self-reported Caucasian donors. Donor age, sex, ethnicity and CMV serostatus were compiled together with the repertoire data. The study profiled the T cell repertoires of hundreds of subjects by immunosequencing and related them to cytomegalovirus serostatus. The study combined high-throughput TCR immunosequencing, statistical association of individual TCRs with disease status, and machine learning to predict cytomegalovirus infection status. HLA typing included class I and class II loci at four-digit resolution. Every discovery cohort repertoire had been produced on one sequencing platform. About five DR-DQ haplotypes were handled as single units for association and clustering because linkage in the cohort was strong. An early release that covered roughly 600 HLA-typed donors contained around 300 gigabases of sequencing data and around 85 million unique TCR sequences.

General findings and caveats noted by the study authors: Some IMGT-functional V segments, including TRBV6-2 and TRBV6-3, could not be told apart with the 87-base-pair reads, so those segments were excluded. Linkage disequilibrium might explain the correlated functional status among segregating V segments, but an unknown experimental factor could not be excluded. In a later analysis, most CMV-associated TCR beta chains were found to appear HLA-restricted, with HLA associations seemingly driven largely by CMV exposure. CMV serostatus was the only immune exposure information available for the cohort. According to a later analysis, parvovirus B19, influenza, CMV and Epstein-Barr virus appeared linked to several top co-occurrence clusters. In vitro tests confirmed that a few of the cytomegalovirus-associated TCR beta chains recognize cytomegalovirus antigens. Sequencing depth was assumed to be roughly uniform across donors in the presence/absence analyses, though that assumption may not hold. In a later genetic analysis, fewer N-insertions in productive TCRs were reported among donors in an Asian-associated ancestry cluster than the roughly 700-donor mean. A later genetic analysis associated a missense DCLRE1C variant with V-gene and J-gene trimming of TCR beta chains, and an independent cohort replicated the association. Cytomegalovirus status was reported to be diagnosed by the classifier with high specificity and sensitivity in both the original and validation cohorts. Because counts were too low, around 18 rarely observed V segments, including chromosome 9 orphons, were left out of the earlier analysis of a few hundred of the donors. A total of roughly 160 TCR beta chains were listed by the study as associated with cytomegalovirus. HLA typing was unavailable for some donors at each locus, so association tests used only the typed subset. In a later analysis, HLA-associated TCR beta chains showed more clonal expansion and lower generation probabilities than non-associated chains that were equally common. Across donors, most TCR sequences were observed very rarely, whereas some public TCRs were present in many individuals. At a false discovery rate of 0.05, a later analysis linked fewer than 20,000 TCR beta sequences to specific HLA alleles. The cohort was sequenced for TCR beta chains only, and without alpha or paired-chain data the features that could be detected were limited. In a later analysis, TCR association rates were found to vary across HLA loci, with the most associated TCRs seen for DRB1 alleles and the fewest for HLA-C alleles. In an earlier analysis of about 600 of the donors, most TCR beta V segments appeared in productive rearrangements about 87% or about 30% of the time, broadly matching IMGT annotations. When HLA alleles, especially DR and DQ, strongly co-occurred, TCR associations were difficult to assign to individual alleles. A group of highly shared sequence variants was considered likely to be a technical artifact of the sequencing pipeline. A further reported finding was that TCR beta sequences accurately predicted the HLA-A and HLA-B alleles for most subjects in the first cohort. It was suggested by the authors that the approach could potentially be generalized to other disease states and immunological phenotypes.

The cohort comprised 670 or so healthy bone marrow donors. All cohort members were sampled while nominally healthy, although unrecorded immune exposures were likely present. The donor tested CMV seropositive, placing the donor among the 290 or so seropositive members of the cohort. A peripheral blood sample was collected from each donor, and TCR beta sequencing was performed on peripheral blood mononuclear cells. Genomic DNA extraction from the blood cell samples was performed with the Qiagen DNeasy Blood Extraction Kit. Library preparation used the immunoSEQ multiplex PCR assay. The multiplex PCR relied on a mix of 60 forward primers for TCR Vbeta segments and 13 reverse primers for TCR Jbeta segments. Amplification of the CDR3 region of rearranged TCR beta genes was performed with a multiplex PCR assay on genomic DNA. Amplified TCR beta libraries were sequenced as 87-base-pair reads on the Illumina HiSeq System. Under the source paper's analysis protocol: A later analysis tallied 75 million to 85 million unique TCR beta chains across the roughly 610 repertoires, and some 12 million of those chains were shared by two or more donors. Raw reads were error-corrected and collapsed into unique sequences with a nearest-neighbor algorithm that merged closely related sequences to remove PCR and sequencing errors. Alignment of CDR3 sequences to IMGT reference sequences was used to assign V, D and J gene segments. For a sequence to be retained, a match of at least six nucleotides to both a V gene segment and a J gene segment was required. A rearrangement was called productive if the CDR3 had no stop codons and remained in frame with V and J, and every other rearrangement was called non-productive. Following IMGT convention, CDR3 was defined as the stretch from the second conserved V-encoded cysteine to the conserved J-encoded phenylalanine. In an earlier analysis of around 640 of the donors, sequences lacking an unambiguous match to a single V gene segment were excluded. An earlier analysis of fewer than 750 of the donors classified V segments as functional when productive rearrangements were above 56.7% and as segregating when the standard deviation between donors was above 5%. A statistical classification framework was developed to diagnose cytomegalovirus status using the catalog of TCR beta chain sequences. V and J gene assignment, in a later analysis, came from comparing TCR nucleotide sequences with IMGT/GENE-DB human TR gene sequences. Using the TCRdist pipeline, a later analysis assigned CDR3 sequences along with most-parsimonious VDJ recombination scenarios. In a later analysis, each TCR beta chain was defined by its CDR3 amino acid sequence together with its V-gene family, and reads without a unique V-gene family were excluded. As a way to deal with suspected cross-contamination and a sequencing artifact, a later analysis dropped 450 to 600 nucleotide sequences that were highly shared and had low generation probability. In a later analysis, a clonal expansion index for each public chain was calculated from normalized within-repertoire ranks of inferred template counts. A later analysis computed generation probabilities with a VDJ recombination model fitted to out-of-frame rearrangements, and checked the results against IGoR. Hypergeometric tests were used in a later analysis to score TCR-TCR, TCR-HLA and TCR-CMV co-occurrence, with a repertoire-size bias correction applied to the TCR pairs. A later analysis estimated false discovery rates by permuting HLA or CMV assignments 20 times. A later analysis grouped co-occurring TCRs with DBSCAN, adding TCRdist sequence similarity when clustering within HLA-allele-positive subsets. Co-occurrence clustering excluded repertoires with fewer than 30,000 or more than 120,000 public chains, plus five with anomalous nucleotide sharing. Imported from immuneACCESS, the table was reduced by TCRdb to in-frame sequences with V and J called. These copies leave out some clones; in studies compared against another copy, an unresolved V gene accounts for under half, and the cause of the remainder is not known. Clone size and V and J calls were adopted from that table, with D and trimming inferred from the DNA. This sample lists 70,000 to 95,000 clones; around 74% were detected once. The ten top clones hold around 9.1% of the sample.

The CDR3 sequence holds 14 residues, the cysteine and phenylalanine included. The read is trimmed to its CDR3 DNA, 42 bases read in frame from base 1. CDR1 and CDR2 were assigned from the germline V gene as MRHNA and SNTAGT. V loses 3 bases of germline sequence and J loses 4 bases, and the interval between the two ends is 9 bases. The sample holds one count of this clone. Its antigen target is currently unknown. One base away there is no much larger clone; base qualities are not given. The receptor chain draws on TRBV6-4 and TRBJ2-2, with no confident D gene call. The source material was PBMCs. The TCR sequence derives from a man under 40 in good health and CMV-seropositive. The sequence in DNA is TGTGCCAGCAGTGATCAGGTCGGCACCGGGGAGCTGTTTTTT. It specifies CASSDQVGTGELFF.